The clone carrying this T cell receptor (beta chain) was recorded many times. This entry comes from a study of human T cells and chemical hapten exposure. Noted time point: patch test 1, 2 weeks after DPC sensitization. Regarding treatment: therapeutic diphenylcyclopropenone sensitization with weekly scalp DPC. The drawing of blood occurred before each patch test was applied. Germline V CDR1 and CDR2: SNHLY, FYNNEI. Trimming took off 6 bases at V and 2 bases at J, with 8 bases between the two ends. The length of the CDR3 is 13 residues. Study processing details: Sampled TCR counts reached a median of roughly 98,000 per sample, with values ranging from 23,224 to 690,600. TCRdb re-derived calls from the RACE reads in MiXCR, one entry per CDR3 protein. None of the V and J calls come from the authors' own analysis; TCRdb made them. The sample includes fewer than 500,000 distinct CDR3 sequences, 4.8% of them seen just once.

This sequence was found in a woman in her 50s with alopecia areata. Some clones in this sample may be carry-over from other donors' samples. The specimen was whole blood, collected in connection with sensitization to the hapten diphenylcyclopropenone (DPC). The chain joins TRBV2 to TRBJ1-5; D is possibly TRBD1 (5 bases). This CDR3 is CASSKGGNQPQHF. Written as DNA, the CDR3 is TGTGCCAGCAGCAAAGGGGGCAATCAGCCCCAGCATTTT.